This TCR beta chain was found in a study of vaccination and CD4 T cells after COVID-19. Overall study: Each participant underwent a two-dose regimen of either the BNT162b2 or the mRNA-1273 vaccine. Post-COVID samples were collected a median about 94 days following diagnosis, spanning 35 to 161.

For this clonotype: Its matching antigen is unknown.

Researchers used the Oncomine TCR Beta short-read assay to sequence DNA from cultured CD4+ T cells. MiXCR, run by TCRdb on the PCR reads, gives a single entry per CDR3 protein. The sample has about 14,000 distinct CDR3 sequences, 61% seen once. Treatment given: roughly ten-day PBMC culture with coronavirus spike peptide pools or control peptides (ViraFEST assay). ViraFEST used peptide pools to expand antigen-specific T cells, then sequenced TCRs. CDR1 is MNHEY and CDR2 is SMNVEV in the germline V gene (reference sequence). Between the trimmed V and J ends, which lost 6 bases and 9 bases, there was a span of 18 bases. This CDR3 spans 14 amino acids.

The clonotype originates from a human donor who had recovered from COVID-19. This rearrangement joins TRBV27 to TRBJ2-1; D is uncertain. The sample consisted of CD4+ T cells from blood, cultured in vitro. The CDR3 DNA is TGTGCCAGCAGCCCCCTGGCGGCTGGTGGTGAGCAGTTCTTC. Encoded protein: CASSPLAAGGEQFF.